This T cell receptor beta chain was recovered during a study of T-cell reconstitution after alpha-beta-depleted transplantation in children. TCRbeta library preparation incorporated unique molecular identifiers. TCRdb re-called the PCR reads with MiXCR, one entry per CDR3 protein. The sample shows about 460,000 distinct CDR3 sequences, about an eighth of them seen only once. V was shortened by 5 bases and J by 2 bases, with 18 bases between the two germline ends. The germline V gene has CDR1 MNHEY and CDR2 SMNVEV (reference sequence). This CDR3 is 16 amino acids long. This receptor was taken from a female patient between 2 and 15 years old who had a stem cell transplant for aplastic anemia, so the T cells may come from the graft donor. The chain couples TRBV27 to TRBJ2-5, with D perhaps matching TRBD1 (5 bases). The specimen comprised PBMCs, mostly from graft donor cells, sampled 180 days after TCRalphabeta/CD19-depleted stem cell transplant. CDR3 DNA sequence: TGTGCCAGCAGTCCCAGGACACTACGGGCGCAAGAGACCCAGTACTTC. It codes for CASSPRTLRAQETQYF.